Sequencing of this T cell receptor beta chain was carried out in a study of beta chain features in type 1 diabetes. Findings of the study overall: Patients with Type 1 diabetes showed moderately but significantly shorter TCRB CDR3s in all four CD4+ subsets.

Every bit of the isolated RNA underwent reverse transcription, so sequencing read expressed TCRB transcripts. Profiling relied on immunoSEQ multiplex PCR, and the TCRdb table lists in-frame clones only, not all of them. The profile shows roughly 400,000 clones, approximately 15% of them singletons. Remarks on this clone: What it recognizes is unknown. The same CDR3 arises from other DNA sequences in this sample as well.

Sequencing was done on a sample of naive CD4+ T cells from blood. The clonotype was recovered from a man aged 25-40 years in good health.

The CDR3 reads CASSLDSYGYTF. Here the CDR3 DNA reads TGTGCCAGCAGCTTGGACAGCTATGGCTACACCTTC. The rearrangement uses TRBV7-2 and TRBJ1-2, with TRBD1 as a possible D gene (6 bases). CDR3 size: 12 residues. Looked up from germline, CDR1 is SGHTA and CDR2 is FQGNSA. V gave up 3 bases and J gave up 4 bases, with 6 bases separating them.